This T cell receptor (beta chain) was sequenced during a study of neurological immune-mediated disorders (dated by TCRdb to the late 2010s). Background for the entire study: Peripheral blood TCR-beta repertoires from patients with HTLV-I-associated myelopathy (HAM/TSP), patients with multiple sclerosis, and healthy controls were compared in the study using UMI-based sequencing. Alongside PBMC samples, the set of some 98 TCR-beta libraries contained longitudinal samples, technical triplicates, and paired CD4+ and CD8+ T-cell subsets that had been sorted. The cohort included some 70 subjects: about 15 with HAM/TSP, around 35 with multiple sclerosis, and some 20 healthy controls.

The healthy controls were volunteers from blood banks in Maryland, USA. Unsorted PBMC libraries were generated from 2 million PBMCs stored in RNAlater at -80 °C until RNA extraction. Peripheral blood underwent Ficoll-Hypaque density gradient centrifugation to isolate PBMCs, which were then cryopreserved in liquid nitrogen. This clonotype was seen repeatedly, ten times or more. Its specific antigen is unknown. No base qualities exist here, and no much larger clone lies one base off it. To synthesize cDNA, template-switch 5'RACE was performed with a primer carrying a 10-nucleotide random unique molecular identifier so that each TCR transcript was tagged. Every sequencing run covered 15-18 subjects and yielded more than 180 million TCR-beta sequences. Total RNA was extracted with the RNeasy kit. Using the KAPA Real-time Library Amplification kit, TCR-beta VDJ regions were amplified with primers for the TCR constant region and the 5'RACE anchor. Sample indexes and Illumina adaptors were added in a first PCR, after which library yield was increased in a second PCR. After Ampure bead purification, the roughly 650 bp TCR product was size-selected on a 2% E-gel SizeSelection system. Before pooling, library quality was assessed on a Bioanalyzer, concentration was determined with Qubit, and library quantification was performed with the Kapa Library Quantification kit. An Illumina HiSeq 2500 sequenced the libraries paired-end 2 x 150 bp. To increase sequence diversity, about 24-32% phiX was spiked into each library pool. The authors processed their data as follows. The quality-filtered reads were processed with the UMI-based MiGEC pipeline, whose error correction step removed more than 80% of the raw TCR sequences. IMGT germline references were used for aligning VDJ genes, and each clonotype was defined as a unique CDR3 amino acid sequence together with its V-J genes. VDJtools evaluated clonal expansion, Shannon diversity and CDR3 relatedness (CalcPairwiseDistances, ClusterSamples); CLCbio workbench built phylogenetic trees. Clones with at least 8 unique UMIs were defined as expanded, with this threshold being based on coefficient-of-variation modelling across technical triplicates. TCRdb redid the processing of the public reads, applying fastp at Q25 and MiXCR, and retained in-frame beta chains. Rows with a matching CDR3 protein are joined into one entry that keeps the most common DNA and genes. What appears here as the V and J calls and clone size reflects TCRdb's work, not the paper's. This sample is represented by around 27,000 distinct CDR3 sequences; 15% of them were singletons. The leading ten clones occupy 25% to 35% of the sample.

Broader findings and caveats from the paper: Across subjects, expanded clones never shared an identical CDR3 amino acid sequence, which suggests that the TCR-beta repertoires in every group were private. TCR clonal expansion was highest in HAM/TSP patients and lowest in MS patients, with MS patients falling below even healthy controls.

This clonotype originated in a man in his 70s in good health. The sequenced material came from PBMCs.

The DNA sequence reads TGTGCCAGCAGCTTTAGAAGGGGTTCTGGGGCCAACGTCCTGACTTTC. It translates as CASSFRRGSGANVLTF. The chain uses TRBV9 and TRBJ2-6, and the D gene may be TRBD1, 5 bases matching. From the germline V gene, CDR1 is SGDLS and CDR2 is YYNGEE. V was cut back by 4 bases and J by 1 base, leaving a gap of 12 bases between them. The CDR3 goes from the cysteine to the phenylalanine over 16 residues. Of all the DNA, just the CDR3 is kept, 48 bases in frame from base 1.